This T cell receptor beta chain was obtained from a study of T-cell reconstitution after alpha-beta-depleted transplantation in children. For TCRbeta, the library was prepared with unique molecular identifiers. Each CDR3 protein gets one entry after TCRdb re-called the PCR reads with MiXCR. The sample has about 200,000 distinct CDR3 sequences; roughly 7% are singletons. This clonotype was observed many times. The CDR3 is made up of 15 amino acids. Germline V lookup: CDR1 SGHRS, CDR2 YFSETQ. Trimming took off 2 bases at V and 4 bases at J, with 12 bases between the two ends. This receptor was obtained from a boy younger than 10 with acute lymphoblastic leukemia, due to receive a stem cell transplant. Sample: PBMCs, taken before TCRalphabeta/CD19-depleted stem cell transplant. The genes are TRBV5-1 and TRBJ2-2, with D tentatively TRBD2 (6 bases). The CDR3 protein is CASSFRTILTGELFF. As DNA, the CDR3 is TGCGCCAGCAGCTTCCGGACTATCCTCACCGGGGAGCTGTTTTTT.